This T cell receptor beta chain is drawn from a study of OX40 agonist ivuxolimab in advanced cancers. Study-level results: CD4+ and CD8+ T cells in blood underwent clonal expansion by week 6 at 0.1 to 3.0 mg/kg.

Of note for this clone: What it binds is not known.

Data came from immunoSEQ multiplex PCR; TCRdb stores just in-frame clones and leaves some out. The sample includes more than 60,000 clones, 89% of them seen just once. This CDR3 is built from 12 residues. Trimming stripped 4 bases from V and 13 bases from J, with 14 bases between. Germline V gives CDR1 MDHEN, CDR2 SYDVKM. The sequenced sample was CD4+ or CD8+ T cells sorted from blood, obtained in a trial of the OX40 agonist ivuxolimab. The clonotype comes from an adult with an advanced solid tumor such as melanoma, head and neck, liver or kidney cancer. J is TRBJ2-1 and V is TRBV28; D possibly corresponds to TRBD1 (5 bases). The CDR3 loop is CASSSSGSTQFF. The CDR3 DNA sequence: TGTGCCAGCAGTTCGTCAGGGTCAACTCAGTTCTTC.